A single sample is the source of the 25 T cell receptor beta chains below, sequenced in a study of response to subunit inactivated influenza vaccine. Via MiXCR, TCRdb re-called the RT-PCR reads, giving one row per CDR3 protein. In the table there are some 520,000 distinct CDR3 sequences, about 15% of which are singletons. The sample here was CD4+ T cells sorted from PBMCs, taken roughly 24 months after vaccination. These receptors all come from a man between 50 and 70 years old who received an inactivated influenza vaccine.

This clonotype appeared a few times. DNA of the CDR3: TGTGCCAGCAGCTTAGCCCTGACAGGGGGTACGCAGTATTTT. It specifies CASSLALTGGTQYF. The V gene is TRBV7-6, the J gene TRBJ2-3; 9 bases align to TRBD1. The CDR3 contains 14 residues. The ends lost 0 bases at V and 8 bases at J; junction bases unmatched: 3. Germline CDR1 is SGHVS and CDR2 is FNYEAQ. Full variable domain (outside the CDR3, taken from reference TRBV7-6 and TRBJ2-3): GAGVSQSPRYKVTKRGQDVALRCDPISGHVSLYWYRQALGQGPEFLTYFNYEAQQDKSGLPNDRFSAERPEGSISTLTIQRTEQRDSAMYRCASSLALTGGTQYFGPGTRLTVL.

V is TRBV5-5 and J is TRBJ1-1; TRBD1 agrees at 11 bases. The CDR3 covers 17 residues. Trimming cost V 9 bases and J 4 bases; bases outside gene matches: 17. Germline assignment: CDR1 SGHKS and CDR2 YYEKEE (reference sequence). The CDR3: CATMSGGTGGFGTEAFF. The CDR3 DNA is TGTGCCACTATGTCGGGGGGGACAGGGGGATTCGGCACTGAAGCTTTCTTT. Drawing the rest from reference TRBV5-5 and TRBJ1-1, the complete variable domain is DAGVTQSPTHLIKTRGQQVTLRCSPISGHKSVSWYQQVLGQGPQFIFQYYEKEERGRGNFPDRFSARQFPNYSSELNVNALLLGDSALYLCATMSGGTGGFGTEAFFGQGTRLTVV.

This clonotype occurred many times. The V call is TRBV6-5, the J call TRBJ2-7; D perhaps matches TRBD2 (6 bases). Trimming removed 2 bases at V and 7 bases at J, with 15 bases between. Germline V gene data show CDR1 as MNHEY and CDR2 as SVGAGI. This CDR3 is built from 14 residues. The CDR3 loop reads CASSYALGRGEQYF. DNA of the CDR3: TGTGCCAGCAGTTACGCCCTCGGACGGGGGGAGCAGTACTTC.

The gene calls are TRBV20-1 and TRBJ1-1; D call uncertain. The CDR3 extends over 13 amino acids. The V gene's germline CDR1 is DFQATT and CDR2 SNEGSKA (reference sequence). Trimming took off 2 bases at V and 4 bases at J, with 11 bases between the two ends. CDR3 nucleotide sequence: TGCAGTGCTAGACCTGGATCGGGCACTGAAGCTTTCTTT. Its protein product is CSARPGSGTEAFF.

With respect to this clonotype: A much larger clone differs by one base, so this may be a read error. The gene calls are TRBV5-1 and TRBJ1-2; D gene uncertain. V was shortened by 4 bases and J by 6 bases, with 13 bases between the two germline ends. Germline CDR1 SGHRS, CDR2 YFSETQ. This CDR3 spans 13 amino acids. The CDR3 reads CASSPKGENGYTF. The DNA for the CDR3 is TGCGCCAGCAGCCCAAAGGGAGAAAATGGCTACACCTTC.

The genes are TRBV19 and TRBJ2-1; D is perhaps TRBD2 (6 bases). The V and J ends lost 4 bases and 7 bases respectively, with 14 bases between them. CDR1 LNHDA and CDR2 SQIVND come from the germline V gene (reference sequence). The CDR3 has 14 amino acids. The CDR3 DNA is TGTGCCAGTAGTAAGGGACTCTCCCTAAATGAGCAGTTCTTC. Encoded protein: CASSKGLSLNEQFF.

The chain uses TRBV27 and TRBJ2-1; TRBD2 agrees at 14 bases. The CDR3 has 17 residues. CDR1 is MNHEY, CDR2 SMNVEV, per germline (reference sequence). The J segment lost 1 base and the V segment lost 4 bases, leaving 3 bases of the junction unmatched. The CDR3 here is CASSSRLAGGSYNEQFF. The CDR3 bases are TGTGCCAGCAGTTCCAGACTAGCGGGAGGGTCCTACAATGAGCAGTTCTTC.

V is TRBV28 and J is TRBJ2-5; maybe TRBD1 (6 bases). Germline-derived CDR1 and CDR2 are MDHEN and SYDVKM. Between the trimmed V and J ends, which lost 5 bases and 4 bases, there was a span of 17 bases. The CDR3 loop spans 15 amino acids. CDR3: CASSLTTGLSETQYF. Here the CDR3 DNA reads TGTGCCAGCAGTCTCACTACAGGGTTGTCAGAGACCCAGTACTTC.

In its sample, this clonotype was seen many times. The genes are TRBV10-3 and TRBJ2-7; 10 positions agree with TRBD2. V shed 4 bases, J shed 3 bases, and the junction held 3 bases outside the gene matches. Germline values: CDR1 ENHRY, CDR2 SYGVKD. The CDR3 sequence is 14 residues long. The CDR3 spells CAISVSSGGYEQYF. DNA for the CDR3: TGTGCCATCAGTGTTTCTAGCGGGGGCTACGAGCAGTACTTC.

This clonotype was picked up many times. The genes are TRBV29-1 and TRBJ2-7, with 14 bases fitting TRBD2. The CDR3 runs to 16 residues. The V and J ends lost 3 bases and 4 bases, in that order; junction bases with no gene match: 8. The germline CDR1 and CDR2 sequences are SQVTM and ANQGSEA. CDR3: CSVEAGTSGSRYEQYF. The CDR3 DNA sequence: TGCAGCGTTGAGGCTGGGACTAGCGGGAGTAGGTACGAGCAGTACTTC.

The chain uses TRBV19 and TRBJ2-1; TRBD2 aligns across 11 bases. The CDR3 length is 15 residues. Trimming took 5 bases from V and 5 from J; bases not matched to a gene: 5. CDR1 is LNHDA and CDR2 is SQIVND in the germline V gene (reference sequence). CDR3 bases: TGTGCCAGTAGTGTCCTAGCGGGAGGCCACAATGAGCAGTTCTTC. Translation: CASSVLAGGHNEQFF.

The CDR3 sequence: CASSSGATSGGWIQETQYF. CDR3 nucleotide sequence: TGCGCCAGCAGCTCTGGGGCGACTAGCGGGGGATGGATCCAAGAGACCCAGTACTTC. V is TRBV5-1 and J is TRBJ2-5, with 12 bases aligning to TRBD2. Germline V lookup: CDR1 SGHRS, CDR2 YFSETQ. J was trimmed by 1 base and V by 3 bases; bases with no gene match: 13. The CDR3 contains 19 residues. The whole variable domain, remainder taken from reference TRBV5-1 and TRBJ2-5, is KAGVTQTPRYLIKTRGQQVTLSCSPISGHRSVSWYQQTPGQGLQFLFEYFSETQRNKGNFPGRFSGRQFSNSRSEMNVSTLELGDSALYLCASSSGATSGGWIQETQYFGPGTRLLVL.

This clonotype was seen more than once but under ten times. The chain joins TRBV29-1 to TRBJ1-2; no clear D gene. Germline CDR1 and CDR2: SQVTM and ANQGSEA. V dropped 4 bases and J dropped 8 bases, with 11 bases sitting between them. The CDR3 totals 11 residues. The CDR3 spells CSVVAGNGYTF. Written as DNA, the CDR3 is TGCAGCGTTGTGGCGGGGAACGGCTACACCTTC.

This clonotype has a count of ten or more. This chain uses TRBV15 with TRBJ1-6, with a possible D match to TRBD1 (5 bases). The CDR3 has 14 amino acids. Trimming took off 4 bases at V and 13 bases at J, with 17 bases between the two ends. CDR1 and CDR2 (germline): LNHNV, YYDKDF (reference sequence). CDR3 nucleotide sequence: TGTGCCACCAGCAAAGCATCCGGGCAGGGTCCCCTCCACTTT. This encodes CATSKASGQGPLHF.

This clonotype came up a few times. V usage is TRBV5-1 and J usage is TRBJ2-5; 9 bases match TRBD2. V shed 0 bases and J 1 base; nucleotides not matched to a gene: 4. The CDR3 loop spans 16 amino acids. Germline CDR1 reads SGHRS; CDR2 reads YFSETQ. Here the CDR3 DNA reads TGCGCCAGCAGCTTGGTTCCTAGCGGGGCCCAAGAGACCCAGTACTTC. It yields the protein CASSLVPSGAQETQYF.

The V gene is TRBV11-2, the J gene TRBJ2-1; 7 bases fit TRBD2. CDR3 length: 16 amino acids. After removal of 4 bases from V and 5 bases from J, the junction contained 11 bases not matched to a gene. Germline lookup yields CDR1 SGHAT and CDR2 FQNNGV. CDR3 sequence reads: CASSSLKGGPHNEQFF. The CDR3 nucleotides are TGTGCCAGCAGCTCTCTAAAGGGAGGGCCCCACAATGAGCAGTTCTTC.

The CDR3 sequence is CSVEGVRGSPYNEQFF. The CDR3 nucleotides read TGCAGCGTTGAAGGAGTCCGCGGGAGCCCCTACAATGAGCAGTTCTTC. The genes are TRBV29-1 and TRBJ2-1; 7 nucleotides align to TRBD2. The V gene's germline CDR1 is SQVTM and CDR2 ANQGSEA. This CDR3 spans 16 amino acids. V dropped 1 base and J dropped 2; count of bases not matched to a gene: 8.

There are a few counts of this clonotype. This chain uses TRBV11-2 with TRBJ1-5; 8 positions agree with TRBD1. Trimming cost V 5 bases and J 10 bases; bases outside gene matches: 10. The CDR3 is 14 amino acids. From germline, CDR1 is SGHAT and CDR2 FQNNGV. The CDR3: CASSRGQGSNPQHF. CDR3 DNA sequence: TGTGCCAGCAGCCGAGGACAGGGTTCAAATCCCCAGCATTTT.

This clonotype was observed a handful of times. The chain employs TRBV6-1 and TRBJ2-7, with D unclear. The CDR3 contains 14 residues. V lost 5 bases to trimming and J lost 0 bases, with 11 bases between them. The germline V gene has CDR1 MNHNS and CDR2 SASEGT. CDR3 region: CASSPRANSYEQYF. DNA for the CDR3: TGTGCCAGCAGTCCTCGGGCAAACTCCTACGAGCAGTACTTC.

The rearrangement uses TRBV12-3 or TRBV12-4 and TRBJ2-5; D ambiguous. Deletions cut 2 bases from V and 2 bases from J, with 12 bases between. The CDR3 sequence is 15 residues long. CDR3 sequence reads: CASSLRQVKQETQYF. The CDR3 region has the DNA TGTGCCAGCAGTTTAAGGCAGGTGAAACAAGAGACCCAGTACTTC.

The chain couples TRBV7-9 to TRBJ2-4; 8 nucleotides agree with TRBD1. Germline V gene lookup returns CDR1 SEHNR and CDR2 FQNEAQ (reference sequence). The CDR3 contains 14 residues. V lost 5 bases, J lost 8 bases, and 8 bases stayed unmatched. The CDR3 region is CASSLTGATDIQYF. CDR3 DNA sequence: TGTGCCAGCAGCCTGACAGGGGCGACCGACATTCAGTACTTC.

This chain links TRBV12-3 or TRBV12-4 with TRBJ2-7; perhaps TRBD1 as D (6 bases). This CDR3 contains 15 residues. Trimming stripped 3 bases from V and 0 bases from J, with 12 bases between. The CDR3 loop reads CASSLFRDTSYEQYF. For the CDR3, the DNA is TGTGCCAGCAGTTTGTTCCGGGACACCTCCTACGAGCAGTACTTC.

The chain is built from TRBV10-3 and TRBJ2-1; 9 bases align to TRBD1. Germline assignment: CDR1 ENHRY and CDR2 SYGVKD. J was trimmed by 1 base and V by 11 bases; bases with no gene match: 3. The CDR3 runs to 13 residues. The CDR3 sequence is CAVGQGSYNEQFF. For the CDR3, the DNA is TGTGCCGTGGGACAGGGATCCTACAATGAGCAGTTCTTC.

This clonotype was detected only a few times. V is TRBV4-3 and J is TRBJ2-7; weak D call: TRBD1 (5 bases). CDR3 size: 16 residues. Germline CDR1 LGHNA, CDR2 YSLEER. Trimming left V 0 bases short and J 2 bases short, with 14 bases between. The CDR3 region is CASSQDDGRDPYEQYF. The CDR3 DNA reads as TGCGCCAGCAGCCAAGATGATGGCAGGGATCCCTACGAGCAGTACTTC.

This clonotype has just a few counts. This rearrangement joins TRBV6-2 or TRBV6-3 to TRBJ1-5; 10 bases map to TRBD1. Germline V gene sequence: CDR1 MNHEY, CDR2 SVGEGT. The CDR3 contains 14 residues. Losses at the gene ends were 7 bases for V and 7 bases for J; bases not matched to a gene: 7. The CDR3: CASTLDRGLQPQHF. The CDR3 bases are TGTGCCAGCACCCTTGACAGGGGGCTCCAGCCCCAGCATTTT.